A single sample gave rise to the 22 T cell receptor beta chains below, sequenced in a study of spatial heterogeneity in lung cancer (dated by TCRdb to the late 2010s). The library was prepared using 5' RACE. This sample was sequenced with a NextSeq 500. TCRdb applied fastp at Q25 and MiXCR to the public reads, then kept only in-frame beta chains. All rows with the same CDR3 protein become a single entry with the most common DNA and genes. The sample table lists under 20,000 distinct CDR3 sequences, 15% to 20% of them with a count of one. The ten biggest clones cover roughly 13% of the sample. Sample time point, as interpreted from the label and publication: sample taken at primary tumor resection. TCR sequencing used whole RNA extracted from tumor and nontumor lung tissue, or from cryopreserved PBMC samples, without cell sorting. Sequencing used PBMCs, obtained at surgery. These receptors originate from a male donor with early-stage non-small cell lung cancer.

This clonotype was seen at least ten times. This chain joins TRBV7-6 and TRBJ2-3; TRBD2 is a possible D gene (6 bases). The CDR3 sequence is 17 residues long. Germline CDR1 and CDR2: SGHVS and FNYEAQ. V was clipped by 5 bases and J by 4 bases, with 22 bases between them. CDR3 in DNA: TGTGCCAGCAGCGTATTCGGGGGTTCGGTCGGCGCAGATACGCAGTATTTT. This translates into CASSVFGGSVGADTQYF.

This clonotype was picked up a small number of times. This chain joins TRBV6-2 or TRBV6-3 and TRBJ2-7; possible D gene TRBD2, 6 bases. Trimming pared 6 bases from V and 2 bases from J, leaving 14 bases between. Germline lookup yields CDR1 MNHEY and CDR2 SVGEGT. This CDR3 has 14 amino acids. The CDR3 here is CASRGEGEAYEQYF. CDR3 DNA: TGTGCCAGCAGAGGGGAAGGGGAGGCCTACGAGCAGTACTTC.

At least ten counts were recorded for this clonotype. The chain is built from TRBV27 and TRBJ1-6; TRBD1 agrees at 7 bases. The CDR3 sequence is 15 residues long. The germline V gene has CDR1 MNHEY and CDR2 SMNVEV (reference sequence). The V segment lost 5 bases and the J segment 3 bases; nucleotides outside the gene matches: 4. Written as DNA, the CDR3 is TGTGCCAGCAGTCCAGGGGGGAACTATAATTCACCCCTCCACTTT. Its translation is CASSPGGNYNSPLHF.

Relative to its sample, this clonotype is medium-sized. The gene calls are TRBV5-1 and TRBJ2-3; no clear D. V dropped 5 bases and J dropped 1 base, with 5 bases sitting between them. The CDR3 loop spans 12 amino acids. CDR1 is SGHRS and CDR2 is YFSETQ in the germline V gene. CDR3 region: CASRVGTDTQYF. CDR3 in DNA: TGCGCCAGCAGGGTTGGCACAGATACGCAGTATTTT. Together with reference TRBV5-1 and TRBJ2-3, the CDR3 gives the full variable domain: KAGVTQTPRYLIKTRGQQVTLSCSPISGHRSVSWYQQTPGQGLQFLFEYFSETQRNKGNFPGRFSGRQFSNSRSEMNVSTLELGDSALYLCASRVGTDTQYFGPGTRLTVL.

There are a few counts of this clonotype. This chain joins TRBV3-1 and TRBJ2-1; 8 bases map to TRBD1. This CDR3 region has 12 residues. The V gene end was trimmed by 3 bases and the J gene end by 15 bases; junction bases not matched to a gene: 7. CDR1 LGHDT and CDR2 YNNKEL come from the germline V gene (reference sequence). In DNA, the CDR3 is TGTGCCAGCAGCCACCAGACAGGGGAGGCGTTCTTC. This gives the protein CASSHQTGEAFF.

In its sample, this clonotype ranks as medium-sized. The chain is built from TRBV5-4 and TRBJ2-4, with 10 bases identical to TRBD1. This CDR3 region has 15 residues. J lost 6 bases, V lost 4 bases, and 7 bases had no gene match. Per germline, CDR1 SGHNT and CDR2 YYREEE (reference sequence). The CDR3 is CASSRERDRGNIQYF. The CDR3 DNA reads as TGTGCCAGCAGCCGGGAACGGGACAGGGGAAACATTCAGTACTTC.

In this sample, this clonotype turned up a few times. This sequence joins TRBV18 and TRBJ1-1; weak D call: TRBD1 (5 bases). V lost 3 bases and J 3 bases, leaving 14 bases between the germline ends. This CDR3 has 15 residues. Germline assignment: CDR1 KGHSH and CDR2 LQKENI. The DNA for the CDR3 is TGTGCCAGCTCACCCGAAGGGGACTGGCACACTGAAGCTTTCTTT. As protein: CASSPEGDWHTEAFF.

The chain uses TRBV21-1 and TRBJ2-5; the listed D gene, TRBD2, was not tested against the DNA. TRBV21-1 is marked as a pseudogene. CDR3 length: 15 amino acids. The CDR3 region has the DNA TGTACCAGCAGCACTCCAGCGGCCTACATAGGGACCCAGTACTTC. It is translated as CTSSTPAAYIGTQYF.

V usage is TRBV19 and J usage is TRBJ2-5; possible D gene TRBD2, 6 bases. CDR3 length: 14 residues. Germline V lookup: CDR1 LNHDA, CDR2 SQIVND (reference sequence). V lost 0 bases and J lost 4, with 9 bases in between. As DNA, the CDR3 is TGTGCCAGTAGTATAGATCGGGGGAGAGAGACCCAGTACTTC. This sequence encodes CASSIDRGRETQYF.

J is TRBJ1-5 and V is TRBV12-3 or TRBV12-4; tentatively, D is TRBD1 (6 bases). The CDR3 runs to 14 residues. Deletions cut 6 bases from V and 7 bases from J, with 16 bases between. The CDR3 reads CASSITGRGQPQHF. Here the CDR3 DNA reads TGTGCCAGCAGCATCACAGGGCGAGGGCAGCCCCAGCATTTT.

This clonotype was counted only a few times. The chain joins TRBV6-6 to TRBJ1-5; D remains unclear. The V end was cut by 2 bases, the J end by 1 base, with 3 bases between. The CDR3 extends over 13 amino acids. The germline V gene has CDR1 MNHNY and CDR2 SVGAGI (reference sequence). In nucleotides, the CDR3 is TGTGCCAGCAGTTACCAGAGCAATCAGCCCCAGCATTTT. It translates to CASSYQSNQPQHF.

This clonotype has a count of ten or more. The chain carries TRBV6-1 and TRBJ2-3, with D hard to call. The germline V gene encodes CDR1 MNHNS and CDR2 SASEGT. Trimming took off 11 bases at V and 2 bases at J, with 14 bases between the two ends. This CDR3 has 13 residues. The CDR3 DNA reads TGTGCCGGAACCGACGGGTACACAGATACGCAGTATTTT. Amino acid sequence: CAGTDGYTDTQYF.

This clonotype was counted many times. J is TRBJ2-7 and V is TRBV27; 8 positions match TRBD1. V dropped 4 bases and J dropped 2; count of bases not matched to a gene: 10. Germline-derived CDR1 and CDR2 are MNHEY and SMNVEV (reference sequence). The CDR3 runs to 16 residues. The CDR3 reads CASSSFQGAQTYEQYF. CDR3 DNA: TGTGCCAGCAGTTCTTTCCAGGGGGCGCAGACCTACGAGCAGTACTTC.

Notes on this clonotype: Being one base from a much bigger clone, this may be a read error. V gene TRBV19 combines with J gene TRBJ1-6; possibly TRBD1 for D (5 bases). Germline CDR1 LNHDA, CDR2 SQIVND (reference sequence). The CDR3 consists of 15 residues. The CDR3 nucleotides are TGTGCCAGTAGTATCGACAGCTCCTTTAATTCACCCCTCCACTTT. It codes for CASSIDSSFNSPLHF.

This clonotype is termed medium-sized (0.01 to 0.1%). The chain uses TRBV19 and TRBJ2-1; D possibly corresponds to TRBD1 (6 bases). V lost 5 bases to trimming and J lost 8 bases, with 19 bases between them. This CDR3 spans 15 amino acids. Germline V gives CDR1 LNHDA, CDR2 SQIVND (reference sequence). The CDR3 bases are TGTGCCAGTAGTTCTGACAGGCCCGGGAATGATGAGCAGTTCTTC. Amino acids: CASSSDRPGNDEQFF.

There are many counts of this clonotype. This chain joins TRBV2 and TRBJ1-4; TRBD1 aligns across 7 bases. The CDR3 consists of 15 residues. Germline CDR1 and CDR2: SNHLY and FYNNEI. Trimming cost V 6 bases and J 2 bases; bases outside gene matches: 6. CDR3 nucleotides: TGTGCCAGCAGCCGACAGGGTTCGACTAATGAAAAACTGTTTTTT. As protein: CASSRQGSTNEKLFF.

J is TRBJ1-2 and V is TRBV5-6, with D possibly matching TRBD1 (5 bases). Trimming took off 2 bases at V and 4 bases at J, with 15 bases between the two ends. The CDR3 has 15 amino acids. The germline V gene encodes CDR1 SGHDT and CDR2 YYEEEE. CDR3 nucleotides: TGTGCCAGCAGCTTTAGTTTCGGGGCACCCTATGGCTACACCTTC. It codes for CASSFSFGAPYGYTF. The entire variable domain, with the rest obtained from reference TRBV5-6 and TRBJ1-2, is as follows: DAGVTQSPTHLIKTRGQQVTLRCSPKSGHDTVSWYQQALGQGPQFIFQYYEEEERQRGNFPDRFSGHQFPNYSSELNVNALLLGDSALYLCASSFSFGAPYGYTFGSGTRLTVV.

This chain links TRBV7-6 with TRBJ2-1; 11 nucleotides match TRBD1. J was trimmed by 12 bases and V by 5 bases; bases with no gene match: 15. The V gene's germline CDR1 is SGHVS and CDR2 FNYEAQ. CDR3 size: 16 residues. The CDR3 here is CASSTPGTGGKSGQFF. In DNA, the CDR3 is TGTGCCAGCAGCACACCCGGGACAGGGGGTAAAAGTGGGCAGTTCTTC.

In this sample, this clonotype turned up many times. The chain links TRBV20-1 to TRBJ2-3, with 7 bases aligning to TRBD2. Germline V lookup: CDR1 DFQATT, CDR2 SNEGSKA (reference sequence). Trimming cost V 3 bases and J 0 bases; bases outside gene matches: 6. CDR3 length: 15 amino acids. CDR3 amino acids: CSASSARGSTDTQYF. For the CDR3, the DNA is TGCAGTGCTAGTTCAGCGCGGGGGAGCACAGATACGCAGTATTTT.

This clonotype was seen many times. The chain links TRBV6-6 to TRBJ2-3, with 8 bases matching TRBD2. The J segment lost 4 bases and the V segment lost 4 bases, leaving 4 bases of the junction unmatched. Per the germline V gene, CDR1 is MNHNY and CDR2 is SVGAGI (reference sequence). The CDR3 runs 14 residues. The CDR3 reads CASSWGTSPDTQYF. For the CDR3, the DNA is TGTGCCAGCAGTTGGGGGACTAGTCCAGATACGCAGTATTTT.

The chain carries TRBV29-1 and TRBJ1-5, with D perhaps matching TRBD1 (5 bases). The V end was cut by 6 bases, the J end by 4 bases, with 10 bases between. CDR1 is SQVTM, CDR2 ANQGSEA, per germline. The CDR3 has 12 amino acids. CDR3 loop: CSVGGSNQPQHF. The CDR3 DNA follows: TGCAGCGTGGGGGGGAGTAATCAGCCCCAGCATTTT. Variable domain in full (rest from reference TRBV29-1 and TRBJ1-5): SAVISQKPSRDICQRGTSLTIQCQVDSQVTMMFWYRQQPGQSLTLIATANQGSEATYESGFVIDKFPISRPNLTFSTLTVSNMSPEDSSIYLCSVGGSNQPQHFGDGTRLSIL.

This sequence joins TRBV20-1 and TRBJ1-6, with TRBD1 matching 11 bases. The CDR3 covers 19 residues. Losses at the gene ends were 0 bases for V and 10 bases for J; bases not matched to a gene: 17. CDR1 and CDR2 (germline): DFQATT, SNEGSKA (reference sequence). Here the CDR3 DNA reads TGCAGTGCTAGAGACGCCTCGTTAATAGGACAGGGGGCTTTGTCACCCCTCCACTTT. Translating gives CSARDASLIGQGALSPLHF.